A single sample is the source of the 27 T cell receptor beta chains below, sequenced in a study of technical replicates of blood from a few donors. Profiled with immunoSEQ multiplex PCR; TCRdb holds only in-frame clones, not every one. Of more than 65,000 clones in the sample, roughly 95% were seen once. The sample taken for sequencing was T cells isolated from PBMCs. The receptors stem from a human donor in good health.

In DNA, the CDR3 is TGCGCCAGCAGCTTAGGTAGCCTGGAGACCCAGTACTTC. Translated: CASSLGSLETQYF. The gene calls are TRBV5-1 and TRBJ2-5; no reliable D call. Trimming took off 2 bases at V and 5 bases at J, with 10 bases between the two ends. CDR1 and CDR2 (germline): SGHRS, YFSETQ. The CDR3 is 13 residues long.

A note on this clone: No DNA is shown, since the ends of the CDR3 on it are uncertain; the CDR3 is the one TCRdb lists. The chain links TRBV21-1 to TRBJ2-7; TRBD1 is taken as the D call from the table, unchecked against the DNA. TRBV21-1 is shown as a pseudogene. The CDR3 region is 17 residues in length, termini included. The chain's CDR3 is CASSKVGAGNLTYEQYF.

CDR3 sequence (DNA): TGTGCCAGCAGCAAAGCTTGGAGCGGGGGGCGACGAGATTCGAACACCGGGGAGCTGTTTTTT. It translates to CASSKAWSGGRRDSNTGELFF. The V call is TRBV7-6, the J call TRBJ2-2, with 9 bases aligning to TRBD2. CDR3 size: 21 residues. CDR1 is SGHVS and CDR2 is FNYEAQ in the germline V gene. With 5 bases clipped from V and 0 bases from J, the junction kept 19 bases outside the gene matches.

The chain combines TRBV5-5 with TRBJ1-5; 7 bases fit TRBD1. There are 13 residues in the CDR3. V was clipped by 4 bases and J by 4 bases; unmatched bases: 2. CDR1 and CDR2 from the germline V gene are SGHKS and YYEKEE (reference sequence). The CDR3 reads CASSVQGNQPQHF. The CDR3 region has the DNA TGTGCCAGCAGCGTACAGGGGAATCAGCCCCAGCATTTT.

About this clone: Other DNA sequences in the same sample also yield this CDR3. The rearrangement uses TRBV5-1 and TRBJ2-7, with 7 nucleotides matching TRBD1. V trimming: 1 base; J trimming: 0 bases; junction bases outside the gene matches: 4. Per germline, CDR1 SGHRS and CDR2 YFSETQ. The length of the CDR3 is 15 residues. CDR3 sequence (DNA): TGCGCCAGCAGCTTGTCACAGGGGCGCTCCTACGAGCAGTACTTC. Its translation: CASSLSQGRSYEQYF. The complete variable domain, with remaining parts taken from reference TRBV5-1 and TRBJ2-7, reads KAGVTQTPRYLIKTRGQQVTLSCSPISGHRSVSWYQQTPGQGLQFLFEYFSETQRNKGNFPGRFSGRQFSNSRSEMNVSTLELGDSALYLCASSLSQGRSYEQYFGPGTRLTVT.

This chain links TRBV6-8 with TRBJ1-1, with unresolved D. The CDR3 consists of 10 residues. Trimming pared 11 bases from V and 4 bases from J, leaving 8 bases between. The germline gives CDR1 MNHGY, CDR2 SAAAGT. CDR3 sequence: CAALGTEAFF. The CDR3 coding sequence is TGTGCCGCACTAGGCACTGAAGCTTTCTTT.

The chain recombines TRBV15 with TRBJ2-1; D is perhaps TRBD2 (7 bases). Trimming stripped 0 bases from V and 11 bases from J, with 20 bases between. The CDR3 extends over 16 amino acids. Germline CDR1 is LNHNV and CDR2 is YYDKDF (reference sequence). DNA of the CDR3: TGTGCCACCAGCAGAGACAAGACCGGGGGGACATGGAAGCAGTTCTTC. It codes for CATSRDKTGGTWKQFF.

The chain uses TRBV28 and TRBJ1-5; perhaps TRBD1 as D (6 bases). Per germline, CDR1 MDHEN and CDR2 SYDVKM. This CDR3 contains 17 residues. V was shortened by 4 bases and J by 0 bases, with 16 bases between the two germline ends. In nucleotides, the CDR3 is TGTGCCAGCAGTTCTAGCTTCGGACAGTCTAGCAATCAGCCCCAGCATTTT. Protein sequence: CASSSSFGQSSNQPQHF.

The chain joins TRBV25-1 to TRBJ2-3; D is unclear. This CDR3 is 14 amino acids long. CDR1 is MGHDK, CDR2 SYGVNS, per germline. The germline V and J ends were trimmed by 3 bases and 3 bases, with 10 bases remaining between them. Here the CDR3 reads CASSDEKRTDTQYF. The CDR3 DNA sequence: TGTGCCAGCAGTGATGAAAAGAGAACAGATACGCAGTATTTT.

For the CDR3, the DNA is TGTGCCAGCAGCTTAGCGGAGGTGAGGGTAAATCAGCCCCAGCATTTT. It yields the protein CASSLAEVRVNQPQHF. The rearrangement joins TRBV7-4 to TRBJ1-5; D gene unclear. The V end lost 0 bases, the J end lost 4 bases, and 13 bases lay between the germline ends. Germline loops: CDR1 SGHVT, CDR2 SQSDAQ. CDR3 size: 16 residues.

The J gene is TRBJ2-7, the V gene TRBV6-1; TRBD2 aligns across 9 bases. There are 17 residues in the CDR3. Losses at the gene ends were 3 bases for V and 7 bases for J; bases not matched to a gene: 16. CDR1 is MNHNS, CDR2 SASEGT, per germline. This CDR3 reads CASSDLSSGDLRLEQYF. CDR3 coding DNA: TGTGCCAGCAGTGATCTCTCTAGCGGGGATCTACGATTGGAGCAGTACTTC.

V and J are TRBV5-6 and TRBJ2-6; D gene uncertain. V dropped 0 bases and J dropped 0 bases, with 16 bases sitting between them. Germline-derived CDR1 and CDR2 are SGHDT and YYEEEE. CDR3 length: 19 residues. The CDR3 is CASSLVGVRLGSGANVLTF. CDR3 in DNA: TGTGCCAGCAGCTTGGTCGGTGTGCGGCTCGGCTCTGGGGCCAACGTCCTGACTTTC.

V usage is TRBV5-6 and J usage is TRBJ2-3; D uncertain. The CDR3 has 18 residues. From germline, CDR1 is SGHDT and CDR2 YYEEEE. Trimming left V 2 bases short and J 1 base short, with 20 bases between. CDR3 amino acids: CASSFPPAATRGTDTQYF. For the CDR3, the DNA is TGTGCCAGCAGCTTTCCCCCCGCCGCCACCCGGGGCACAGATACGCAGTATTTT. The full variable domain, completed using reference TRBV5-6 and TRBJ2-3, is DAGVTQSPTHLIKTRGQQVTLRCSPKSGHDTVSWYQQALGQGPQFIFQYYEEEERQRGNFPDRFSGHQFPNYSSELNVNALLLGDSALYLCASSFPPAATRGTDTQYFGPGTRLTVL.

The chain uses TRBV19 and TRBJ1-5; 7 nucleotides agree with TRBD1. The CDR3 contains 17 residues. The V segment lost 0 bases and the J segment 0 bases; nucleotides outside the gene matches: 5. Germline CDR1 reads LNHDA; CDR2 reads SQIVND (reference sequence). The CDR3 loop reads CASSIDRGLYSNQPQHF. The CDR3 DNA reads TGTGCCAGTAGTATAGATAGGGGGCTGTATAGCAATCAGCCCCAGCATTTT.

The chain recombines TRBV2 with TRBJ2-5, with D perhaps matching TRBD1 (6 bases). Per germline, CDR1 SNHLY and CDR2 FYNNEI. The CDR3 sequence is 14 residues long. Trimming removed 7 bases from V and 1 base from J, with 13 bases in between. The CDR3: CASISLDSQETQYF. The CDR3 DNA is TGTGCCAGCATCTCCCTGGACAGCCAAGAGACCCAGTACTTC. The entire variable domain, with the rest obtained from reference TRBV2 and TRBJ2-5, is as follows: EPEVTQTPSHQVTQMGQEVILRCVPISNHLYFYWYRQILGQKVEFLVSFYNNEISEKSEIFDDQFSVERPDGSNFTLKIRSTKLEDSAMYFCASISLDSQETQYFGPGTRLLVL.

The V gene is TRBV6-5, the J gene TRBJ1-1; the D gene is possibly TRBD1 (5 bases). Deletions cut 3 bases from V and 11 bases from J, with 16 bases between. CDR3 length: 13 residues. Germline-derived CDR1 and CDR2 are MNHEY and SVGAGI. The CDR3 region has the DNA TGTGCCAGCAGTTATGGGACGGCGGGGCCTGCTTTCTTT. It specifies CASSYGTAGPAFF.

This chain connects TRBV6-1 to TRBJ1-1, with D uncertain. Germline values: CDR1 MNHNS, CDR2 SASEGT. The germline V and J ends were trimmed by 4 bases and 5 bases, with 11 bases remaining between them. This CDR3 contains 13 residues. In DNA, the CDR3 is TGTGCCAGCAGTGCGGTCAGGATGACTGAAGCTTTCTTT. Translated: CASSAVRMTEAFF.

This chain uses TRBV5-1 with TRBJ2-3; 12 bases line up with TRBD1. The V segment lost 0 bases and the J segment 3 bases; nucleotides outside the gene matches: 2. CDR1 is SGHRS, CDR2 YFSETQ, per germline. This CDR3 spans 16 amino acids. DNA for the CDR3: TGCGCCAGCAGCTTGGGGGACAGGGGGCCGACAGATACGCAGTATTTT. Amino acid sequence: CASSLGDRGPTDTQYF.

This sequence joins TRBV7-9 and TRBJ2-7, with TRBD2 as a possible D gene (5 bases). Trimming took off 8 bases at V and 3 bases at J, with 11 bases between the two ends. The germline V gene encodes CDR1 SEHNR and CDR2 FQNEAQ (reference sequence). This CDR3 is built from 12 residues. The CDR3 loop is CASGAGGYEQYF. The CDR3 region has the DNA TGTGCCAGCGGCGCCGGAGGCTACGAGCAGTACTTC.

The chain has TRBV5-1 and TRBJ2-7; weak D call: TRBD1 (6 bases). Germline V gene data show CDR1 as SGHRS and CDR2 as YFSETQ. The CDR3 consists of 15 residues. The germline V and J ends were trimmed by 2 bases and 2 bases, with 14 bases remaining between them. CDR3 residues: CASSFLQGRPYEQYF. CDR3 nucleotide sequence: TGCGCCAGCAGCTTTTTACAGGGAAGGCCCTACGAGCAGTACTTC.

A single count supports this clone. The chain is built from TRBV30 and TRBJ1-5; no firm D call. CDR1 is GTSNPN and CDR2 is SVGIG in the germline V gene (reference sequence). CDR3 length: 15 amino acids. Trimming pared 2 bases from V and 6 bases from J, leaving 17 bases between. CDR3 protein: CAWSISVDWGQPQHF. CDR3 sequence (DNA): TGTGCCTGGAGTATTTCGGTGGACTGGGGTCAGCCCCAGCATTTT.

The V and J genes are TRBV27 and TRBJ2-3; 8 bases fit TRBD1. The junction had 18 bases not matched to a gene; V was cut back by 2 bases and J by 8 bases. The CDR3 totals 18 residues. Looked up from germline, CDR1 is MNHEY and CDR2 is SMNVEV (reference sequence). The CDR3 is CASSLLPRTGPLLGTQYF. The CDR3 nucleotides read TGTGCCAGCAGTTTACTACCCCGGACAGGGCCCCTCCTAGGTACGCAGTATTTT.

The chain recombines TRBV25-1 with TRBJ1-5; 8 bases are a match to TRBD1. The germline V gene encodes CDR1 MGHDK and CDR2 SYGVNS. V lost 1 base to trimming and J lost 5 bases; unmatched junction nucleotides: 7. The CDR3 totals 16 residues. DNA of the CDR3: TGTGCCAGCAGTGAATCCACGGGACAGGTCCATCAGCCCCAGCATTTT. This gives the protein CASSESTGQVHQPQHF.

This rearrangement joins TRBV19 to TRBJ2-7; TRBD2 matches at 7 bases. CDR3 length: 14 residues. V lost 5 bases to trimming and J lost 3 bases; unmatched junction nucleotides: 7. Germline CDR1 reads LNHDA; CDR2 reads SQIVND (reference sequence). CDR3 protein: CASSAGLGNYEQYF. CDR3 coding DNA: TGTGCCAGTAGTGCCGGACTAGGGAACTACGAGCAGTACTTC.

The chain couples TRBV27 to TRBJ2-7, with TRBD2 matching over 14 bases. Germline-derived CDR1 and CDR2 are MNHEY and SMNVEV (reference sequence). J was trimmed by 6 bases and V by 6 bases; bases with no gene match: 4. This CDR3 is 14 amino acids long. CDR3 in DNA: TGTGCCAGCAGAACGACTAGCGGGAGGGCCGAGCAGTACTTC. Residues: CASRTTSGRAEQYF.

The chain is built from TRBV4-1 and TRBJ1-1; tentatively, D is TRBD1 (5 bases). CDR1 and CDR2 (germline): MGHRA, YSYEKL. This CDR3 has 14 residues. Trimming took 0 bases from V and 3 from J, leaving 8 bases between them. Here the CDR3 DNA reads TGCGCCAGCAGCCAAGAATCGGGGGACACTGAAGCTTTCTTT. Amino acids: CASSQESGDTEAFF.

The gene calls are TRBV5-1 and TRBJ2-3; possible D gene TRBD2, 6 bases. CDR1 and CDR2 (germline): SGHRS, YFSETQ. With 4 bases removed from V and 3 bases from J, the gap between germline ends came to 12 bases. CDR3 length: 14 amino acids. CDR3 loop: CASSLRLDTDTQYF. In DNA form, the CDR3 reads TGCGCCAGCAGCCTAAGACTAGATACAGATACGCAGTATTTT.